One T cell receptor (beta chain) is described in this entry. The antigen is undetermined. CDR3 length: 15 residues. Looked up from germline, CDR1 is SGHTA and CDR2 is FQGTGA. V was cut by 0 bases and J by 2 bases, with 8 bases left in between. Sequenced by immunoSEQ multiplex PCR; TCRdb stores in-frame clones only, minus some. The sample holds 120,000 to 150,000 clones, about 89% seen once. This specimen comes from a study of cytomegalovirus exposure and HLA in healthy donors. Study in general: The 90 to 150 validation repertoires, a later analysis reported, used the same platform as the roughly 660 repertoires from the first cohort. Overall study results and limits: Subsequent analysis revealed that first-cohort TCR clusters tended to co-occur in the 100 to 150 validation repertoires.

It was the approximately 120-subject validation cohort, separate from the approximately 620-subject first cohort, to which the donors belonged. This rearrangement joins TRBV7-3 to TRBJ2-1; maybe TRBD2 (5 bases). Input material: PBMCs. The receptor was derived from a woman between 18 and 29 years old in good health and CMV-seropositive. CDR3 bases: TGTGCCAGCAGCTTAACGGGGAGCCCCTACAATGAGCAGTTCTTC. This translates into CASSLTGSPYNEQFF.